This paragraph reports one T cell receptor beta chain. Trimming at V came to 1 base and at J to 8 bases, leaving 9 bases not matched to a gene. This CDR3 is 15 amino acids long. CDR1 and CDR2 from the germline V gene are SGDLS and YYNGEE. This sample was taken from a study of blood T cell repertoires in COVID-19. For the study at large: In each case, the material was cDNA or gDNA derived from T cells, B-cell-depleted T cells, or PBMCs.

The assay was immunoSEQ multiplex PCR, and TCRdb's table has in-frame clones only and misses some. The sample comprises approximately 3,200 clones, 93% of which are singletons, and around 1.6% rests with the top ten. This TCR was recovered from a human donor in a cohort sampled during active COVID-19. This chain uses TRBV9 with TRBJ2-1; 7 bases map to TRBD2. Sequencing was carried out using peripheral blood. In nucleotides, the CDR3 is TGTGCCAGCAGCGTATTGCCGAGGACTAGGGATGAGCAGTTCTTC. This encodes CASSVLPRTRDEQFF.